These 16 T cell receptor beta chains were all obtained from the same sample, sequenced in a study of blood T cell repertoires in COVID-19. Clones were sequenced by immunoSEQ multiplex PCR, and TCRdb holds only the in-frame ones, with some missing. The table records 85,000 to 100,000 clones, 86% of them present only once. The source material was peripheral blood. These receptor sequences come from a man aged 50 to 60 with active or convalescent COVID-19.

The rearrangement joins TRBV5-1 to TRBJ2-1, with TRBD2 as a possible D gene (6 bases). Between the trimmed V and J ends, which lost 7 bases and 7 bases, there was a span of 18 bases. The germline gives CDR1 SGHRS, CDR2 YFSETQ. The CDR3 contains 14 residues. CDR3 loop: CASRPGVAENEQFF. The CDR3 DNA sequence: TGCGCCAGCCGCCCCGGCGTAGCGGAGAATGAGCAGTTCTTC.

The chain recombines TRBV29-1 with TRBJ2-2; 9 bases align to TRBD1. V dropped 6 bases and J dropped 7; count of bases not matched to a gene: 6. The germline V gene encodes CDR1 SQVTM and CDR2 ANQGSEA. The CDR3 runs to 13 residues. CDR3 nucleotides: TGCAGCGTCGGGACAGGGTTCAACGGGGAGCTGTTTTTT. Amino acids: CSVGTGFNGELFF.

The chain couples TRBV19 to TRBJ2-7; 7 bases are shared with TRBD2. Germline-derived CDR1 and CDR2 are LNHDA and SQIVND (reference sequence). Losses at the gene ends were 4 bases for V and 0 bases for J; bases not matched to a gene: 6. The CDR3 is made up of 15 amino acids. The CDR3 DNA reads TGTGCCAGTAGTAACGCGGGAGTGCCCTCCTACGAGCAGTACTTC. It translates to CASSNAGVPSYEQYF.

This CDR3 reads CASSLVRRGTDTQYF. CDR3 nucleotide sequence: TGTGCCAGCAGCTTAGTGCGGCGGGGCACAGATACGCAGTATTTT. The V gene is TRBV7-2, the J gene TRBJ2-3; a weak D match, TRBD2 (5 bases). This CDR3 comprises 15 residues. Germline V gene sequence: CDR1 SGHTA, CDR2 FQGNSA. V lost 1 base, J lost 1 base, and 9 bases lay in between.

CDR3 in amino acids: CASSPEYRGAQSYEQYF. CDR3 nucleotide sequence: TGTGCCAGCAGTCCCGAATACAGGGGCGCCCAATCCTACGAGCAGTACTTC. This chain connects TRBV27 to TRBJ2-7; 7 bases are shared with TRBD1. Per the germline V gene, CDR1 is MNHEY and CDR2 is SMNVEV (reference sequence). This CDR3 spans 17 amino acids. Germline trimming cut 5 bases from V and 1 base from J; bases unmatched to any gene: 14.

This rearrangement joins TRBV10-3 to TRBJ1-3; TRBD1 matches 7 bases. CDR1 is ENHRY, CDR2 SYGVKD, per germline. After removal of 7 bases from V and 8 bases from J, the junction contained 11 bases not matched to a gene. CDR3 size: 14 residues. The CDR3 bases are TGTGCCATCACCGGACGACAGGGATTGGACACCATATATTTT. Encoded protein: CAITGRQGLDTIYF.

This chain connects TRBV5-1 to TRBJ2-7; 11 nucleotides match TRBD2. Per the germline V gene, CDR1 is SGHRS and CDR2 is YFSETQ. This CDR3 has 15 residues. V trimming: 4 bases; J trimming: 1 base; junction bases outside the gene matches: 4. The CDR3 DNA reads TGCGCCAGCAGCCACACTAGCGGGAGTTCCTACGAGCAGTACTTC. This gives the protein CASSHTSGSSYEQYF.

The CDR3 loop reads CASSYSGTGVYEQYF. The CDR3 bases are TGTGCCAGCAGTTACTCTGGGACAGGGGTGTACGAGCAGTACTTC. The rearrangement joins TRBV6-5 to TRBJ2-7; 10 bases fit TRBD1. Germline V gives CDR1 MNHEY, CDR2 SVGAGI. This CDR3 is 15 amino acids long. The J segment lost 4 bases and the V segment lost 0 bases, leaving 3 bases of the junction unmatched.

The CDR3 is CASSDRPSEDIQYF. For the CDR3, the DNA is TGTGCCAGCAGTGACAGGCCCTCGGAGGACATTCAGTACTTC. This chain joins TRBV28 and TRBJ2-4, with D tentatively TRBD1 (6 bases). Germline V gives CDR1 MDHEN, CDR2 SYDVKM. The V gene lost 5 bases and the J gene lost 8 bases, with 16 bases spanning the gap. The CDR3 runs 14 residues.

J is TRBJ2-1 and V is TRBV11-2; 7 bases match TRBD1. Unmatched junction bases numbered 2, after V lost 3 bases and J lost 6 bases. Germline V CDR1 and CDR2: SGHAT, FQNNGV. The CDR3 loop spans 13 amino acids. The CDR3 nucleotides are TGTGCCAGCAGCTTGAACAGGGGCAATGAGCAGTTCTTC. Protein sequence: CASSLNRGNEQFF. The variable domain in full, with the rest retrieved from reference TRBV11-2 and TRBJ2-1, is EAGVAQSPRYKIIEKRQSVAFWCNPISGHATLYWYQQILGQGPKLLIQFQNNGVVDDSQLPKDRFSAERLKGVDSTLKIQPAKLEDSAVYLCASSLNRGNEQFFGPGTRLTVL.

This chain links TRBV12-3 or TRBV12-4 with TRBJ2-5, with 7 bases identical to TRBD1. J lost 4 bases, V lost 6 bases, and 5 bases had no gene match. CDR3 length: 13 residues. The CDR3 loop reads CASSPGQRETQYF. Written as DNA, the CDR3 is TGTGCCAGCAGCCCGGGACAGCGAGAGACCCAGTACTTC.

The V gene is TRBV7-2, the J gene TRBJ2-1; weak D call: TRBD1 (6 bases). The germline V gene encodes CDR1 SGHTA and CDR2 FQGNSA. This CDR3 region has 13 residues. V lost 3 bases and J lost 9, with 12 bases in between. The CDR3 is CASSLSRGAEQFF. CDR3 nucleotide sequence: TGTGCCAGCAGCTTGTCCAGGGGTGCTGAGCAGTTCTTC.

The V and J genes are TRBV5-5 and TRBJ1-1; D is undetermined. Germline assignment: CDR1 SGHKS and CDR2 YYEKEE (reference sequence). Trimming removed 6 bases at V and 2 bases at J, with 20 bases between. CDR3 length equals 16 residues. This CDR3 is CASTFLIGQHNTEAFF. CDR3 DNA: TGTGCCAGCACCTTTCTCATTGGGCAGCATAACACTGAAGCTTTCTTT.

The chain combines TRBV11-2 with TRBJ2-5; TRBD1 is a possible D gene (7 bases). The CDR3 extends over 16 amino acids. The germline V and J ends were trimmed by 5 bases and 4 bases, with 20 bases remaining between them. CDR1 and CDR2 (germline): SGHAT, FQNNGV. CDR3 DNA sequence: TGTGCCAGCAGCCAAGGCGGCCAGGGGGGAGGAGAGACCCAGTACTTC. Its protein is CASSQGGQGGGETQYF.

This sequence joins TRBV18 and TRBJ2-7; possibly TRBD1 for D (5 bases). The CDR3 totals 15 residues. Trimming removed 2 bases at V and 5 bases at J, with 16 bases between. CDR1 KGHSH and CDR2 LQKENI come from the germline V gene. CDR3 sequence (DNA): TGTGCCAGCTCACCAGATCAGGGTATCACCAACGAGCAGTACTTC. Protein: CASSPDQGITNEQYF.

This rearrangement joins TRBV5-6 to TRBJ1-5; tentative D call: TRBD1 (5 bases). V was cut by 4 bases and J by 5 bases, with 22 bases left in between. The CDR3 sequence is 17 residues long. Germline V gene sequence: CDR1 SGHDT, CDR2 YYEEEE. The CDR3 coding sequence is TGTGCCAGCAGCACCGGACGGCGGGGGGTTGCCGATCAGCCCCAGCATTTT. This gives the protein CASSTGRRGVADQPQHF.